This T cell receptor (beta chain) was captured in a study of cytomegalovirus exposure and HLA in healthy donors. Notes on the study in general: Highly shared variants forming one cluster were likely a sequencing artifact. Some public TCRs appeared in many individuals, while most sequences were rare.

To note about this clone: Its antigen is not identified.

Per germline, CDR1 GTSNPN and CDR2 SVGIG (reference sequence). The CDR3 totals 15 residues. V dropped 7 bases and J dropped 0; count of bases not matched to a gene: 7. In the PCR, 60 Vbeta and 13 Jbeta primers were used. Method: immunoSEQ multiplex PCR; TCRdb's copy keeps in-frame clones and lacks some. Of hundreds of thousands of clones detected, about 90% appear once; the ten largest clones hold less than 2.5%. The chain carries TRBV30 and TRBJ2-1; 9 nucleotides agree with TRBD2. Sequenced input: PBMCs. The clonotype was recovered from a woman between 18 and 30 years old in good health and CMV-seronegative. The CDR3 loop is CAYAGGLGSYNEQFF. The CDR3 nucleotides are TGTGCCTACGCGGGGGGGCTAGGCTCCTACAATGAGCAGTTCTTC.